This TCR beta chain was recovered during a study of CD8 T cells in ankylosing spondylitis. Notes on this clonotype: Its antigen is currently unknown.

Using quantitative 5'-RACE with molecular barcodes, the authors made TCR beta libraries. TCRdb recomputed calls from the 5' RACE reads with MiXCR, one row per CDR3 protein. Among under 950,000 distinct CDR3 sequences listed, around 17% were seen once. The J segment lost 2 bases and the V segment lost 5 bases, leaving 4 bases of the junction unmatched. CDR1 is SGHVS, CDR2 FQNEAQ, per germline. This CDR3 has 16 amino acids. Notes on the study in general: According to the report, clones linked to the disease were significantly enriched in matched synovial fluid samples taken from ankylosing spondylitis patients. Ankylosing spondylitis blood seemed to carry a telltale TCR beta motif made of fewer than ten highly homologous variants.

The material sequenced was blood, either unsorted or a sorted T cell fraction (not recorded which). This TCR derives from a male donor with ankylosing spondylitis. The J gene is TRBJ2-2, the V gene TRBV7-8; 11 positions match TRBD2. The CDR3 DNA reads TGTGCCAGCAGCGGACGACTAGCGGGAAACACCGGGGAGCTGTTTTTT. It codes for CASSGRLAGNTGELFF. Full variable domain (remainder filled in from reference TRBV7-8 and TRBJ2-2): GAGVSQSPRYKVAKRGQDVALRCDPISGHVSLFWYQQALGQGPEFLTYFQNEAQLDKSGLPSDRFFAERPEGSVSTLKIQRTQQEDSAVYLCASSGRLAGNTGELFFGEGSRLTVL.